The 27 T cell receptor beta chains given below trace back to one sample, sequenced in a study of blood T cell repertoires in COVID-19. Clones were read by immunoSEQ multiplex PCR, and TCRdb kept only the in-frame ones, dropping some. The sample shows 150,000 to 200,000 clones, approximately 88% of them seen only once. The specimen sequenced was PBMCs or T cells enriched from blood (not recorded which). Every receptor here comes from a woman aged 60-75 years who had recovered from COVID-19.

This chain uses TRBV6-6 with TRBJ1-2; perhaps TRBD1 as D (6 bases). CDR1 is MNHNY, CDR2 SVGAGI, per germline (reference sequence). This CDR3 region has 12 residues. Trimming pared 9 bases from V and 2 bases from J, leaving 10 bases between. In DNA form, the CDR3 reads TGTGCCAGTACCCAGGGGAACTATGGCTACACCTTC. Translated: CASTQGNYGYTF.

The chain couples TRBV7-2 to TRBJ1-1, with D perhaps matching TRBD1 (5 bases). Germline V CDR1 and CDR2: SGHTA, FQGNSA. Between the trimmed V and J ends, which lost 1 base and 6 bases, there was a span of 12 bases. CDR3 length: 14 residues. The CDR3 coding sequence is TGTGCCAGCAGCTTAGATATGGGGCTCGCTGAAGCTTTCTTT. The encoded protein is CASSLDMGLAEAFF.

This clone has just one count. The J gene is TRBJ2-3, the V gene TRBV2, with TRBD1 matching 7 bases. CDR3 length: 15 amino acids. J gave up 0 bases and V 6 bases, and 6 bases lay outside the gene matches. Germline CDR1 and CDR2: SNHLY and FYNNEI. CDR3 in amino acids: CASRERTGSTDTQYF. The CDR3 nucleotides read TGTGCCAGCAGAGAGAGGACAGGCAGCACAGATACGCAGTATTTT.

This clone was picked up one time. The chain recombines TRBV3-1 (or the pseudogene TRBV3-2) with TRBJ1-2; 7 positions agree with TRBD1. CDR1 LGHDT and CDR2 YNNKEL come from the germline V gene (reference sequence). Unmatched junction bases numbered 7, after V lost 4 bases and J lost 8 bases. The CDR3 length is 13 residues. The CDR3 is CASSPRQGQGYTF. CDR3 DNA: TGTGCCAGCAGCCCCCGACAGGGCCAAGGCTACACCTTC.

For the CDR3, the DNA is TGTGCCAGCAGTTCCAGGGTTGGTGATCAGCCCCAGCATTTT. Its protein product is CASSSRVGDQPQHF. V is TRBV6-5 and J is TRBJ1-5; the D gene is possibly TRBD1 (5 bases). Trimming removed 4 bases from V and 5 bases from J, with 12 bases in between. Germline V lookup: CDR1 MNHEY, CDR2 SVGAGI. CDR3 size: 14 residues.

This chain uses TRBV18 with TRBJ2-7; 7 nucleotides align to TRBD1. Germline V gives CDR1 KGHSH, CDR2 LQKENI. This CDR3 is built from 12 residues. Trimming took 3 bases from V and 6 from J; bases not matched to a gene: 2. CDR3 sequence (DNA): TGTGCCAGCTCACCTAGGGGGCTCGAGCAGTACTTC. Residues: CASSPRGLEQYF.

This chain links TRBV5-4 with TRBJ1-1; D is possibly TRBD1 (6 bases). Germline V gene lookup returns CDR1 SGHNT and CDR2 YYREEE (reference sequence). This CDR3 region has 15 residues. V was clipped by 4 bases and J by 4 bases, with 17 bases between them. In DNA, the CDR3 is TGTGCCAGCAGCCCGGGGGGGGCGAGGGTCACTGAAGCTTTCTTT. It yields the protein CASSPGGARVTEAFF.

This sequence joins TRBV19 and TRBJ1-2; TRBD1 aligns across 7 bases. The CDR3 spans 11 residues. The J segment lost 6 bases and the V segment lost 6 bases, leaving 1 base of the junction unmatched. Germline V lookup: CDR1 LNHDA, CDR2 SQIVND (reference sequence). The DNA for the CDR3 is TGTGCCAGTAGGGACAGGAATGGCTACACCTTC. It specifies CASRDRNGYTF.

This sequence joins TRBV6-1 and TRBJ2-3; a weak D match, TRBD2 (6 bases). Trimming left V 3 bases short and J 4 bases short, with 8 bases between. The germline V gene has CDR1 MNHNS and CDR2 SASEGT. CDR3 length: 13 residues. This CDR3 is CASSDGGADTQYF. CDR3 bases: TGTGCCAGCAGTGATGGCGGGGCAGATACGCAGTATTTT.

The genes are TRBV15 and TRBJ2-1, with D possibly TRBD1 on 5 matching bases. V was pared by 2 bases and J by 6 bases, with 17 bases between. Germline V gene sequence: CDR1 LNHNV, CDR2 YYDKDF (reference sequence). This CDR3 has 16 amino acids. The CDR3 nucleotides are TGTGCCACCAGCAGACCAGGGTCTCTGTTGGGCAATGAGCAGTTCTTC. Protein sequence: CATSRPGSLLGNEQFF.

In DNA, the CDR3 is TGTGCCAGCTCACCGGAGATGAACACTGAAGCTTTCTTT. As protein: CASSPEMNTEAFF. The V call is TRBV18, the J call TRBJ1-1; D gene uncertain. The CDR3 covers 13 residues. Germline V gene lookup returns CDR1 KGHSH and CDR2 LQKENI. V was pared by 3 bases and J by 0 bases, with 5 bases between.

The CDR3, as DNA: TGTGCCAGCAGCCAACCTCAAGGGAGGGAGAATCAGCCCCAGCATTTT. Its translation is CASSQPQGRENQPQHF. V gene TRBV4-2 combines with J gene TRBJ1-5, with unresolved D. This CDR3 contains 16 residues. V was cut by 2 bases and J by 4 bases, with 15 bases left in between. Germline V gives CDR1 LGHNA, CDR2 YNFKEQ.

This chain's CDR3 is CASSRDPGPWAEAFF. DNA of the CDR3: TGTGCCAGCAGCAGGGACCCAGGGCCGTGGGCTGAAGCTTTCTTT. J is TRBJ1-1 and V is TRBV7-9; possibly TRBD1 for D (5 bases). V lost 5 bases and J lost 6, with 19 bases in between. This CDR3 contains 15 residues. Germline CDR1 SEHNR, CDR2 FQNEAQ (reference sequence).

The chain is built from TRBV28 and TRBJ2-7; a weak D match, TRBD2 (5 bases). CDR1 and CDR2 from the germline V gene are MDHEN and SYDVKM. V dropped 9 bases and J dropped 2 bases, with 8 bases sitting between them. The CDR3 is 11 residues long. CDR3 DNA: TGTGCCAGTCAACTAGCCTACGAGCAGTACTTC. It yields the protein CASQLAYEQYF.

This chain joins TRBV3-1 (or the pseudogene TRBV3-2) and TRBJ2-3; 10 positions agree with TRBD2. There are 14 residues in the CDR3. CDR1 and CDR2 (germline): LGHDT, YNNKEL (reference sequence). J lost 4 bases, V lost 4 bases, and 2 bases had no gene match. DNA of the CDR3: TGTGCCAGCAGCCCGAGCGGGAGGGCAGATACGCAGTATTTT. It encodes CASSPSGRADTQYF.

The chain carries TRBV30 and TRBJ1-2, with TRBD1 identical over 10 bases. This CDR3 has 15 amino acids. Unmatched junction bases numbered 10, after V lost 5 bases and J lost 4 bases. Germline V CDR1 and CDR2: GTSNPN, SVGIG (reference sequence). Written as DNA, the CDR3 is TGTGCCTGGCAACGTCCGGGACAGGGGTTCTATGGCTACACCTTC. This sequence encodes CAWQRPGQGFYGYTF.

The rearrangement links TRBV19 to TRBJ2-1; TRBD2 aligns across 12 bases. The junction had 15 bases not matched to a gene; V was cut back by 5 bases and J by 7 bases. This CDR3 spans 18 amino acids. Germline CDR1 LNHDA, CDR2 SQIVND (reference sequence). The CDR3 DNA is TGTGCCAGTAGTTTCCCTCCCCTAGCGGGGGGGTCGGGGAATGAGCAGTTCTTC. It yields the protein CASSFPPLAGGSGNEQFF.

This chain connects TRBV7-9 to TRBJ2-7, with D possibly being TRBD1 (5 bases). This CDR3 contains 13 residues. Germline V gives CDR1 SEHNR, CDR2 FQNEAQ (reference sequence). With 1 base removed from V and 9 bases from J, the gap between germline ends came to 13 bases. The CDR3 DNA is TGTGCCAGCAGCTTAGGGGGCCAGGCACTGCAGTACTTC. Protein: CASSLGGQALQYF.

The chain employs TRBV28 and TRBJ2-4, with 7 nucleotides matching TRBD1. Germline assignment: CDR1 MDHEN and CDR2 SYDVKM. The V gene end was trimmed by 5 bases and the J gene end by 7 bases; junction bases not matched to a gene: 5. The CDR3 spans 13 residues. This chain's CDR3 is CASSKTGTNIQYF. CDR3 nucleotides: TGTGCCAGCAGTAAGACAGGGACGAACATTCAGTACTTC.

The V call is TRBV6-2 or TRBV6-3, the J call TRBJ2-7; D gene uncertain. V lost 3 bases to trimming and J lost 7 bases, with 10 bases between them. The CDR3 totals 12 residues. Germline assignment: CDR1 MNHEY and CDR2 SVGEGT. The CDR3 loop reads CASSYSFGEQYF. CDR3 nucleotide sequence: TGTGCCAGCAGTTATTCCTTCGGGGAGCAGTACTTC.

The chain has TRBV9 and TRBJ2-1; no clear D gene. Looked up from germline, CDR1 is SGDLS and CDR2 is YYNGEE. The CDR3 spans 15 residues. With 0 bases removed from V and 2 bases from J, the gap between germline ends came to 9 bases. The CDR3 region is CASSVDPFTYNEQFF. The CDR3 DNA follows: TGTGCCAGCAGCGTAGATCCGTTTACCTACAATGAGCAGTTCTTC. The whole variable domain, filled in from reference TRBV9 and TRBJ2-1, reads DSGVTQTPKHLITATGQRVTLRCSPRSGDLSVYWYQQSLDQGLQFLIQYYNGEERAKGNILERFSAQQFPDLHSELNLSSLELGDSALYFCASSVDPFTYNEQFFGPGTRLTVL.

The rearrangement links TRBV10-3 to TRBJ1-3; TRBD1 matches at 10 bases. The CDR3 runs to 16 residues. Germline CDR1 ENHRY, CDR2 SYGVKD. With 4 bases clipped from V and 4 bases from J, the junction kept 7 bases outside the gene matches. The CDR3 DNA is TGTGCCATCAGTGCTTTGACAGGGGGCGCGGGAAACACCATATATTTT. Its protein product is CAISALTGGAGNTIYF.

The gene calls are TRBV5-6 and TRBJ1-2, with 12 bases that match TRBD1. The CDR3 runs 15 residues. CDR1 SGHDT and CDR2 YYEEEE come from the germline V gene. Unmatched junction bases numbered 6, after V lost 1 base and J lost 8 bases. CDR3: CASSLLGQGARGYTF. DNA of the CDR3: TGTGCCAGCAGCTTGCTGGGACAGGGGGCAAGAGGCTACACCTTC.

The chain recombines TRBV5-8 with TRBJ2-7; 9 nucleotides line up with TRBD1. The CDR3 covers 14 residues. Germline CDR1 and CDR2: SGHTS and YDEGEE. V trimming: 1 base; J trimming: 6 bases; junction bases outside the gene matches: 5. The CDR3 nucleotides read TGTGCCAGCAGCTTGACAGGGGGCAAGGTCGAGCAGTACTTC. Amino acid sequence: CASSLTGGKVEQYF.

The chain uses TRBV30 and TRBJ2-3; no reliable D call. This CDR3 has 10 amino acids. Germline loops: CDR1 GTSNPN, CDR2 SVGIG (reference sequence). V shed 5 bases and J shed 3 bases, with 3 bases lying between them. CDR3 nucleotide sequence: TGTGCCTGGCAAACAGATACGCAGTATTTT. Its protein product is CAWQTDTQYF. Drawing the rest from reference TRBV30 and TRBJ2-3, the complete variable domain is SQTIHQWPATLVQPVGSPLSLECTVEGTSNPNLYWYRQAAGRGLQLLFYSVGIGQISSEVPQNLSASRPQDRQFILSSKKLLLSDSGFYLCAWQTDTQYFGPGTRLTVL.

The chain joins TRBV20-1 to TRBJ2-3, with unresolved D. Trimming removed 6 bases at V and 6 bases at J, with 10 bases between. CDR1 and CDR2 from the germline V gene are DFQATT and SNEGSKA (reference sequence). The CDR3 sequence is 11 residues long. The CDR3 region has the DNA TGCAGTGCCGTCCTTGAGGATACGCAGTATTTT. Translating gives CSAVLEDTQYF.

The gene calls are TRBV5-8 and TRBJ1-3; D gene ambiguous. The CDR3 has 14 residues. V gave up 0 bases and J gave up 4 bases, with 8 bases separating them. Germline assignment: CDR1 SGHTS and CDR2 YDEGEE. CDR3 in amino acids: CASSLVGSGNTIYF. The CDR3, as DNA: TGTGCCAGCAGCTTGGTGGGGAGCGGAAACACCATATATTTT.